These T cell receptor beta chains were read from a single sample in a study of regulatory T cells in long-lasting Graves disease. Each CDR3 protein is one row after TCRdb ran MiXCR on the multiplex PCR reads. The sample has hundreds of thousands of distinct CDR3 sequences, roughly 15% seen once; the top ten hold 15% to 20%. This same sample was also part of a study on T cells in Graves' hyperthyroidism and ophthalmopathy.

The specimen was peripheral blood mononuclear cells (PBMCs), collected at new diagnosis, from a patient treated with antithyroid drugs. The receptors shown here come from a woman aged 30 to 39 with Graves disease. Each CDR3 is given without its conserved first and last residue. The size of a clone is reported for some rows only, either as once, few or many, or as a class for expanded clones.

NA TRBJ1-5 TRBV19 ASTNRASTRDQPQH
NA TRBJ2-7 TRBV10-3 AISQGGGYEQY
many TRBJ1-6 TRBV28 ATMPGQVGRSLH
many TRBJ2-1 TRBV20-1 SARIGSFNEQF
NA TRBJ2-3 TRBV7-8 ASSPPGLAGGADTQY
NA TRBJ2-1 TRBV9 ASSGPLAGTQETQF
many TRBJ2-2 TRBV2 ASKLANTGELF
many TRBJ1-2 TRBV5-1 ASSLEGGYGYT
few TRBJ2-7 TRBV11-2 ASSLGGLATEQY
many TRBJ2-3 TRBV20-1 SARLAGGPEY
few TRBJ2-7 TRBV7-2 ASRSASSYEQY
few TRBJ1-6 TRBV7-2 ASSLGSPYNSPLH
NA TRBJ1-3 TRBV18 ASSPTRGTAGNTIY
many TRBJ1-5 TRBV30 AWSTGAQRNQPQH
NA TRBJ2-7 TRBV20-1 SARDPGEGYEQY
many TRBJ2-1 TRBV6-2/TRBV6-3 ASSSRPGAHNEQF
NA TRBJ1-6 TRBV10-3 AISGTSSYNSPLH
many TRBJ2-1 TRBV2 ASRLSGVHEQF
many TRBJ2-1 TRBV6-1 ASRLLAGVRNEQF
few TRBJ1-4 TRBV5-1 ASSSGTDNEKLF
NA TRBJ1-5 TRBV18 ASSPPRTGANDQPQH
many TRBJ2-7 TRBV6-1 ASREAGAIYEQY
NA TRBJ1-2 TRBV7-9 ASSLLLNRPKGVYGYT
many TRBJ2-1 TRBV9 ASSVQQNPPTEQF
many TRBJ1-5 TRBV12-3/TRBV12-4 ASAKDDSRQPQH
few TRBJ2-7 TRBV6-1 ASTLGAAEQY
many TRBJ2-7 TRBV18 ASSPIGQGIQY
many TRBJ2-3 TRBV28 ASSLKRDTQY
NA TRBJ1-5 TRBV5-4 ASSLTGAGDQPQH
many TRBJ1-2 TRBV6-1 ASRALRGGLRYGYT
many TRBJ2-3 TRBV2 ASRGTAGTDTQY
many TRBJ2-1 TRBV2 ATGQSSYNEQF
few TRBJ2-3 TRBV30 ALDSLNTDTQY
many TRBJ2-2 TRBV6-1 ASTRTTGELF
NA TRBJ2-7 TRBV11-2 ASSLLAGDNYEQY
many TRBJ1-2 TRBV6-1 ASSPKAGDGANYGYT
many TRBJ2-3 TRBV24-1 ATSDASGSFTDTQY
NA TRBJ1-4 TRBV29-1 SVARADNEKLF
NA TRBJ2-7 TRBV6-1 ASYQGSEQY
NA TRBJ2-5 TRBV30 AWSPSKGRETQY
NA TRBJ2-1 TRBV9 ASSVEAGGGWNEQF
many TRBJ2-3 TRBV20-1 SAFGTMTDTQY
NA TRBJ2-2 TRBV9 ASSVPPSGRARDTGELF
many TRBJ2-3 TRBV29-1 SVERQGSDTQY
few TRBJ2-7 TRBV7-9 ASSLPPGTGSYEQY
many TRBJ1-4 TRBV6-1 ASSARGGRRDEKLF
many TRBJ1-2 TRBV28 ASSSVQWTGDGYT
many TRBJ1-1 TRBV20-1 SARRGAKNTEAF
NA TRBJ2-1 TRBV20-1 SARDMGYNEQF
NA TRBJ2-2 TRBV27 ASSFRPYRATSSGELF
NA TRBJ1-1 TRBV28 ASSLGEWVEAF
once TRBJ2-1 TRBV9 ASSGGLAGIKGSYNEQF